This T cell receptor (beta chain) was recorded in a study of blood T cell repertoires in COVID-19 (TCRdb year 2020). A note on the overall study: Collaborator samples came from the United States, Italy and Spain and covered acute and convalescent phases of COVID-19. The prospective study material was composed of cDNA or gDNA derived from T cells, B-cell-depleted T cells, or PBMCs. Deeply sampled blood TCRbeta repertoires from subjects exposed to, actively infected with, or recovered from COVID-19 were included in the dataset. The repertoires were made available in a free public database intended to serve as a resource for research on the immune response to SARS-CoV-2. The samples were drawn from two sources: the first 160 participants of the ongoing ImmuneRACE study, and over 950 subjects contributed by 6 global collaborators. The sample metadata nearly always contained a de-identified subject ID, COVID-19 status, age in years and sex. Where available, HLA class I and class II types were taken from metadata supplied by the sample provider and were not determined by assay-based typing. What the research found in general, with its limitations: The quantity of clinical and demographic metadata differed by source and by participant and was supplied without curation.

The collaborating institutions used their own protocols to collect whole blood in K2EDTA tubes. For TCRbeta analysis, collaborator samples were shipped as frozen whole blood, as isolated PBMCs, or as DNA extracted from either sample type. This clone was detected only a few times. The specificity of this receptor is unknown. There are no base qualities to consult, and no much larger clone falls within one base. Taken from the germline V gene (reference sequence), the CDR1 and CDR2 loops are SEHNR and FQNEAQ. The CDR3 runs 15 residues from the cysteine to the phenylalanine. Only the CDR3 region is kept as DNA, spanning 45 bases read in frame from base 1. V sheds 3 bases and J sheds 7 bases, leaving 16 bases between their ends. TCRbeta CDR3 regions were amplified from genomic DNA using the immunoSEQ Assay, a bias-controlled multiplex PCR. The authors processed their data as follows. The number of nucleated cells in each sample was estimated by amplification of reference gene primers within the assay. To quantify the absolute abundance of each unique TCRbeta CDR3 rearrangement, sequence reads were collapsed and filtered. Productive Simpson clonality was computed per sample as the square root of Simpson's diversity index over productive rearrangements. The clones in this table, taken by TCRdb from immuneACCESS, are in-frame only. Not every clone is retained; where verified, under half of the shortfall comes from an unresolved V gene, and the cause of the rest is unknown. That table supplies the V and J calls and clone size; D and trimming were determined from the DNA. This sample has some 26,000 clones in its table, and about 89% of those were observed once. Of the sample, less than 3.5% falls within the top ten clones.

The receptor was derived from a human donor in a cohort sampled during active COVID-19. The specimen sequenced was peripheral blood. The chain links TRBV7-9 with TRBJ1-5; TRBD1 is a weak D gene call, 6 bases matching. Here is the DNA: TGTGCCAGCAGCTTGGCAGGGGTAAGAGGACAGCCCCAGCATTTT. This translates into CASSLAGVRGQPQHF. Here the CDR3 is joined to the reference TRBV7-9 and TRBJ1-5 genes, and the full variable domain is: DTGVSQNPRHKITKRGQNVTFRCDPISEHNRLYWYRQTLGQGPEFLTYFQNEAQLEKSRLLSDRFSAERPKGSFSTLEIQRTEQGDSAMYLCASSLAGVRGQPQHFGDGTRLSIL.